These T cell receptor beta chains were read from a single sample in a study of human T cells and chemical hapten exposure. TCRdb reanalysed the RACE reads using MiXCR and keeps one entry per CDR3 protein. Among roughly 200,000 distinct CDR3 sequences, approximately 26% were seen once, and the ten largest hold 2.5%. This material consisted of whole blood, taken in connection with sensitization to the hapten diphenylcyclopropenone (DPC). The receptors were gathered from a woman aged 35 to 49 with alopecia areata. Some clones in this sample may be carry-over from other donors' samples. Both conserved end residues are part of each CDR3. Each record gives: D gene, V gene, clone size, CDR3 protein. A D gene is named only where the DNA matches it firmly. A row's size may be missing; if present it is once, few, many or a size class.

TRBD1,TRBV6-5,.,CASSTRGPGELFF
TRBD1,TRBV5-1,.,CASSGGTGDWNEQFF
TRBD1,TRBV6-2/TRBV6-3,few,CASNSGTGYNQPQHF
TRBD2,TRBV4-3,.,CASSQEPHGQRGSDEQFF
.,TRBV20-1,few,CSARLRQETQYF
.,TRBV24-1,.,CATSDWVRGDEQFF
TRBD1,TRBV11-2,.,CASRPPGQYYEQYF
TRBD2,TRBV20-1,.,CSASWTSGRQYEQYF
.,TRBV7-9,few,CASSLAPGAGTGELFF
.,TRBV6-6,.,CASSAPGRDEQYF
.,TRBV29-1,few,CSVEDPRDHEQYF
.,TRBV7-2,.,CASSLVPYGYTF
.,TRBV18,.,CASSPGLAPYEQYF
.,TRBV27,few,CASSFLGGRETQYF
.,TRBV7-9,few,CASRYWGNETQYF
.,TRBV28,.,CASSLRRRRGNQPQHF
.,TRBV6-2/TRBV6-3,.,CASTPGLAKNIQYF
.,TRBV5-1,.,CASSPFGGQPQHF
.,TRBV11-2,many,CASSLGVPRGEAFF
.,TRBV11-2,few,CASSLLSDSPLHF
.,TRBV18,few,CASSSDSINSPLHF
.,TRBV5-1,.,CASSPALGGQKQFF
TRBD2,TRBV20-1,few,CSARPSGGYNEQFF
.,TRBV29-1,.,CSVVAGGSGNQPQHF
TRBD1,TRBV6-5,.,CASSYLSGGQEKLFF
.,TRBV6-5,.,CASSYYDRDYEQFF
.,TRBV7-2,.,CASSLLGDLSDTQYF
TRBD1,TRBV7-9,.,CASSLGDSLNEKLFF
.,TRBV7-2,.,CASSLIDIAKNIQYF
.,TRBV12-3/TRBV12-4,.,CASSLLLGNEQFF
.,TRBV30,.,CAWSVLVSHEQFF
.,TRBV5-5,.,CASSQGGGNQPQHF
TRBD1,TRBV20-1,.,CSAWDRTGEETQYF
.,TRBV28,few,CASSFPGQVYGYTF
TRBD2,TRBV4-1,.,CASSQPGLARTYEQYF
.,TRBV20-1,few,CSASVYEQFF
.,TRBV29-1,.,CSVEAQGGGRGETQYF
.,TRBV5-1,few,CASSFQPNTEAFF
.,TRBV27,.,CASSSERVNTEAFF
TRBD2,TRBV7-2,.,CASSLKFSGGGNEQFF
.,TRBV5-6,.,CASSRGSTARQFF
.,TRBV29-1,.,CSVEGSPGLSSYEQYF
.,TRBV5-1,.,CASSWGGETEAFF
TRBD2,TRBV2,.,CASSESSGRNGEQFF
.,TRBV28,.,CASSLVASLNTEAFF
.,TRBV19,.,CASSAGLGGAGVDTQYF
.,TRBV25-1,few,CASSENDNQPQHF
TRBD2,TRBV4-1,few,CASSQLLVAGGGRDGELFF
.,TRBV29-1,few,CSVEVQANIQYF
.,TRBV27,once,CASRSWAGVEAFF